Listed here are 14 T cell receptor beta chains from one sample, sequenced in a study of early T cells in non-severe SARS-CoV-2 infection. TCRdb reanalysed the 5' RACE reads using MiXCR and keeps one entry per CDR3 protein. The repertoire holds roughly 70,000 distinct CDR3 sequences, with 15% to 20% as singletons. The starting material was whole blood, obtained at baseline. The receptor source for this set is an adult who was a healthcare worker with PCR-confirmed SARS-CoV-2 infection or an uninfected control (not recorded which).

This clonotype has only a few counts. The rearrangement joins TRBV20-1 to TRBJ2-3; weak D call: TRBD2 (6 bases). Trimming pared 5 bases from V and 3 bases from J, leaving 12 bases between. The length of the CDR3 is 13 residues. CDR1 DFQATT and CDR2 SNEGSKA come from the germline V gene (reference sequence). The DNA for the CDR3 is TGCAGTGCTCCTCCCGGGGGAACAGATACGCAGTATTTT. Its protein is CSAPPGGTDTQYF.

The sample holds a few counts of this clonotype. The chain has TRBV15 and TRBJ2-5; perhaps TRBD2 as D (6 bases). V was shortened by 5 bases and J by 1 base, with 14 bases between the two germline ends. The V gene's germline CDR1 is LNHNV and CDR2 YYDKDF (reference sequence). The CDR3 covers 15 residues. The CDR3 DNA is TGTGCCACCAGCGAAGATAGCGGAGCCCAAGAGACCCAGTACTTC. Its protein product is CATSEDSGAQETQYF.

A few counts support this clonotype. This chain links TRBV9 with TRBJ2-1; either TRBD1 or TRBD2 may fit D (6 bases each). Trimming took 6 bases from V and 8 from J, leaving 15 bases between them. The CDR3 loop spans 13 amino acids. Germline V gene data show CDR1 as SGDLS and CDR2 as YYNGEE. The CDR3 reads CASMRGESHEQFF. For the CDR3, the DNA is TGTGCCAGCATGAGGGGGGAGTCACATGAGCAGTTCTTC. Looking up the rest from reference TRBV9 and TRBJ2-1 gives the full variable domain: DSGVTQTPKHLITATGQRVTLRCSPRSGDLSVYWYQQSLDQGLQFLIQYYNGEERAKGNILERFSAQQFPDLHSELNLSSLELGDSALYFCASMRGESHEQFFGPGTRLTVL.

J is TRBJ2-1 and V is TRBV19; 12 bases agree with TRBD2. Losses at the gene ends were 5 bases for V and 2 bases for J; bases not matched to a gene: 7. Germline loops: CDR1 LNHDA, CDR2 SQIVND (reference sequence). The CDR3 totals 17 residues. The DNA of the CDR3 is TGTGCCAGTAGTTCAAAACTAGCGGGAGGTACCTACAATGAGCAGTTCTTC. Translation: CASSSKLAGGTYNEQFF.

At least ten counts were recorded for this clonotype. The chain uses TRBV18 and TRBJ1-6; the D gene is possibly TRBD1 (6 bases). Germline loops: CDR1 KGHSH, CDR2 LQKENI. The CDR3 has 14 residues. The V end lost 2 bases, the J end lost 9 bases, and 11 bases lay between the germline ends. The CDR3 DNA sequence: TGTGCCAGCTCACCAGCAGGGGTTGCTTCACCCCTCCACTTT. As protein: CASSPAGVASPLHF.

The rearrangement joins TRBV6-6 to TRBJ1-1; TRBD1 matches at 7 bases. V lost 7 bases and J lost 0; bases outside the gene matches: 5. Germline V gene lookup returns CDR1 MNHNY and CDR2 SVGAGI (reference sequence). CDR3 length equals 14 residues. CDR3 nucleotides: TGTGCCAGCATCAGCAGGGGGATGAACACTGAAGCTTTCTTT. This encodes CASISRGMNTEAFF.

This clonotype was detected a few times. This chain joins TRBV5-1 and TRBJ2-7; a weak D match, TRBD1 (6 bases). The V gene lost 1 base and the J gene lost 0 bases, with 11 bases spanning the gap. The germline V gene has CDR1 SGHRS and CDR2 YFSETQ. The CDR3 is made up of 15 amino acids. CDR3 nucleotides: TGCGCCAGCAGCTTGCAACAGGGATCCTCCTACGAGCAGTACTTC. It encodes CASSLQQGSSYEQYF. Filled out from reference TRBV5-1 and TRBJ2-7, the complete variable domain reads KAGVTQTPRYLIKTRGQQVTLSCSPISGHRSVSWYQQTPGQGLQFLFEYFSETQRNKGNFPGRFSGRQFSNSRSEMNVSTLELGDSALYLCASSLQQGSSYEQYFGPGTRLTVT.

J is TRBJ2-7 and V is TRBV12-3 or TRBV12-4; TRBD2 matches at 11 bases. The CDR3 has 15 residues. J gave up 0 bases and V 6 bases, and 4 bases lay outside the gene matches. CDR3 region: CASRPGLAVSYEQYF. The CDR3 DNA reads as TGTGCCAGCAGGCCGGGACTAGCGGTCTCCTACGAGCAGTACTTC.

This chain joins TRBV5-1 and TRBJ2-3; 8 bases align to TRBD1. Germline CDR1 is SGHRS and CDR2 is YFSETQ. The CDR3 totals 14 residues. J gave up 1 base and V 2 bases, and 0 bases lay outside the gene matches. DNA for the CDR3: TGCGCCAGCAGCTTACAGGGGGGCACAGATACGCAGTATTTT. The encoded protein is CASSLQGGTDTQYF.

The chain has TRBV11-2 and TRBJ1-2; D is ambiguous. Germline V CDR1 and CDR2: SGHAT, FQNNGV. Trimming cost V 4 bases and J 4 bases, with 7 bases left between them. This CDR3 has 12 amino acids. CDR3 loop: CASSSRTYGYTF. CDR3 sequence (DNA): TGTGCCAGCAGCTCCCGCACCTATGGCTACACCTTC.

This rearrangement joins TRBV2 to TRBJ2-2; D is undetermined. Trimming left V 6 bases short and J 4 bases short, with 9 bases between. Germline loops: CDR1 SNHLY, CDR2 FYNNEI. The CDR3 sequence is 13 residues long. CDR3: CASRVAATGELFF. The CDR3 nucleotides read TGTGCCAGCAGGGTTGCGGCCACCGGGGAGCTGTTTTTT.

The rearrangement joins TRBV9 to TRBJ1-4; possibly TRBD1 for D (6 bases). V was clipped by 0 bases and J by 3 bases, with 12 bases between them. Per the germline V gene, CDR1 is SGDLS and CDR2 is YYNGEE. CDR3 length equals 16 residues. The CDR3 region has the DNA TGTGCCAGCAGCGTAGGCTGGGGGCTTGCTAATGAAAAACTGTTTTTT. Translation: CASSVGWGLANEKLFF.

This chain joins TRBV7-2 and TRBJ2-3; 9 bases fit TRBD1. This CDR3 has 16 amino acids. Germline V gene sequence: CDR1 SGHTA, CDR2 FQGNSA. With 3 bases clipped from V and 0 bases from J, the junction kept 4 bases outside the gene matches. This CDR3 reads CASSLRGTGSTDTQYF. The CDR3 DNA sequence: TGTGCCAGCAGCTTGAGGGGGACAGGGAGCACAGATACGCAGTATTTT.

The CDR3 sequence: CASRLAGQYEQYF. The DNA for the CDR3 is TGTGCCAGCAGACTAGCGGGACAATACGAGCAGTACTTC. V usage is TRBV6-2 or TRBV6-3 and J usage is TRBJ2-7; TRBD2 agrees at 10 bases. CDR1 is MNHEY, CDR2 SVGEGT, per germline. The V and J ends lost 6 bases and 4 bases, in that order; junction bases with no gene match: 3. The CDR3 is 13 amino acids.